This is a list of T cell receptor beta chains from one sample in a study of cytomegalovirus exposure and HLA in healthy donors. Here immunoSEQ multiplex PCR was the method, and the copy in TCRdb shows in-frame clones only, minus some. The table lists over 200,000 clones, 70% to 90% of them singletons. The sequenced material came from PBMCs. Receptors were obtained from a woman aged 18-30 years in good health and CMV-seronegative. Both conserved end residues are part of each CDR3. Each record gives: V gene, J gene, clone size, D gene, CDR3 DNA, CDR3 protein. D genes are given only for firm matches. The listing skips clone size in some rows; elsewhere it reads once, few, many or a size class.

V: TRBV6-4; J: TRBJ2-7; size: NA; D: TRBD1; DNA: TGTGCCAGCAGTGACACGCGAGACAGGGGCTCTCTCTACGAGCAGTACTTC; CDR3: CASSDTRDRGSLYEQYF
V: TRBV27; J: TRBJ2-1; size: NA; D: TRBD2; DNA: TGTGCCAGCAACATGATAGCGGGACTAGCGGGAGTAGCCGGTGAGCAGTTCTTC; CDR3: CASNMIAGLAGVAGEQFF
V: TRBV30; J: TRBJ2-5; size: once; D: TRBD2; DNA: TGTGCCTGGAGGGGTGGACTAGCGGGAGTGGAGTGCGAGACCCAGTACTTC; CDR3: CAWRGGLAGVECETQYF
V: TRBV29-1; J: TRBJ1-2; size: NA; D: TRBD1; DNA: TGCAGCGTTGACCAAATGGGGACAGTCAAACATGGCTACACCTTC; CDR3: CSVDQMGTVKHGYTF
V: TRBV5-1; J: TRBJ2-3; size: NA; D: TRBD1; DNA: TGCGCCAGCAGCTTTCAGGGGGATTTAGATACGCAGTATTTT; CDR3: CASSFQGDLDTQYF
V: TRBV6-5; J: TRBJ2-7; size: NA; D: NA; DNA: TGTGCCAGCAGGGAGGTGACCTCCTACGAGCAGTACTTC; CDR3: CASREVTSYEQYF
V: TRBV4-1; J: TRBJ1-2; size: NA; D: NA; DNA: TGCGCCAGCAGCCAATCCGTAGCGAACTATGGCTACACCTTC; CDR3: CASSQSVANYGYTF
V: TRBV27; J: TRBJ2-7; size: NA; D: TRBD2; DNA: TGTGCCAGCAGTACCCGGGCCGGGACTAGCCTCGGGCAGTACTTC; CDR3: CASSTRAGTSLGQYF
V: TRBV6-1; J: TRBJ2-7; size: NA; D: NA; DNA: TGTGCCAGCAGTGGAGGACAACGCTTCTACGAGCAGTACTTC; CDR3: CASSGGQRFYEQYF
V: TRBV5-6; J: TRBJ2-7; size: NA; D: TRBD1; DNA: TGTGCCAGCAGCGAGGGGGGGACAGGGGGCGTCTACGAGCAGTACTTC; CDR3: CASSEGGTGGVYEQYF
V: TRBV18; J: TRBJ2-5; size: NA; D: TRBD2; DNA: TGTGCCAGCTCACCACGAGGTCCTAGCGGGACCCAAGAGACCCAGTACTTC; CDR3: CASSPRGPSGTQETQYF
V: TRBV11-2; J: TRBJ1-1; size: NA; D: NA; DNA: TGTGCCAGCAGCTTAGAACCAGGGCAGGGCACTGAAGCTTTCTTT; CDR3: CASSLEPGQGTEAFF
V: TRBV29-1; J: TRBJ1-5; size: NA; D: NA; DNA: TGCAGCGTTGGGCAGGCCGAAGGTCGGCCCCAGCATTTT; CDR3: CSVGQAEGRPQHF
V: TRBV29-1; J: TRBJ1-1; size: NA; D: TRBD1; DNA: TGCAGTTGTCAGGGGGAGCGCACCGGGAACACTGAAGCTTTCTTT; CDR3: CSCQGERTGNTEAFF
V: TRBV7-9; J: TRBJ2-7; size: NA; D: TRBD2; DNA: TGTGCCAGCAGCTCAGGGGGACTAGCGGGATCTTACTACGAGCAGTACTTC; CDR3: CASSSGGLAGSYYEQYF
V: TRBV18; J: TRBJ1-2; size: once; D: NA; DNA: TGTGCCAGCTCACCACCAGCCACCGGGTGGGCTAACTATGGCTACACCTTC; CDR3: CASSPPATGWANYGYTF
V: TRBV4-3; J: TRBJ2-2; size: NA; D: NA; DNA: TGCGCCAGCAGCCAACTAACAGGGTACGGGGAGCTGTTTTTT; CDR3: CASSQLTGYGELFF
V: TRBV20-1; J: TRBJ2-7; size: NA; D: NA; DNA: TGCAGTGCTAGTCGCGTGGACGAGCAGTACTTC; CDR3: CSASRVDEQYF
V: TRBV6-6; J: TRBJ2-7; size: NA; D: NA; DNA: TGTGCCAGCAGCTTGCTAGCTGGAGGGCCCTACGAGCAGTACTTC; CDR3: CASSLLAGGPYEQYF
V: TRBV6-5; J: TRBJ2-1; size: NA; D: NA; DNA: TGTGCCAGCAGTATGTATCGGGGGACCTACAATGAGCAGTTCTTC; CDR3: CASSMYRGTYNEQFF
V: TRBV6-5; J: TRBJ2-3; size: NA; D: TRBD2; DNA: TGTGCCAGCAGTTACTGGCGGGGGGATACGCAGTATTTT; CDR3: CASSYWRGDTQYF
V: TRBV28; J: TRBJ2-3; size: NA; D: TRBD2; DNA: TGTGCCAGCCGAGAGCTAGCGGGGGCAAGCACAGATACGCAGTATTTT; CDR3: CASRELAGASTDTQYF
V: TRBV6-5; J: TRBJ2-7; size: NA; D: NA; DNA: TGTGCCAGCAGTGCAGGGGGGATCTACGAGCAGTACTTC; CDR3: CASSAGGIYEQYF